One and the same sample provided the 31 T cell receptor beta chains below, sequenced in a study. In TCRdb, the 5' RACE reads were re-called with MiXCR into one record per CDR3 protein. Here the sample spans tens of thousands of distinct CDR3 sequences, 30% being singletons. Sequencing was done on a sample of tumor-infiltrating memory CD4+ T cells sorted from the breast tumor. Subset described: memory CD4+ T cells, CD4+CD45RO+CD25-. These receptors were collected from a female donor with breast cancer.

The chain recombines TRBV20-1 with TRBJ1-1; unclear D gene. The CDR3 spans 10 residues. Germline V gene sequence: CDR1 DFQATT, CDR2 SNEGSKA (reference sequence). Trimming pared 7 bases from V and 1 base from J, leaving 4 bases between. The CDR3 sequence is CSVTNTEAFF. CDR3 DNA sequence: TGCAGTGTTACGAACACTGAAGCTTTCTTT.

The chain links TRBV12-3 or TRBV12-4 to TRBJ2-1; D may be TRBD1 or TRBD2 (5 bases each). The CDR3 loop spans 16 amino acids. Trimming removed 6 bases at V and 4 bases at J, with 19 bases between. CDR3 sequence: CASRNKRDHLYNEQFF. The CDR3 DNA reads TGTGCCAGCAGAAACAAACGGGACCACCTGTACAATGAGCAGTTCTTC.

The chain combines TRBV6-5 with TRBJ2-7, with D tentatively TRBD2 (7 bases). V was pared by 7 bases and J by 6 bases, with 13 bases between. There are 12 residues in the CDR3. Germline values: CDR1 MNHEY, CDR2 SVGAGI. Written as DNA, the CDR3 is TGTGCCAGCACCAAAGGGGGGGGCGAGCAGTACTTC. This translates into CASTKGGGEQYF.

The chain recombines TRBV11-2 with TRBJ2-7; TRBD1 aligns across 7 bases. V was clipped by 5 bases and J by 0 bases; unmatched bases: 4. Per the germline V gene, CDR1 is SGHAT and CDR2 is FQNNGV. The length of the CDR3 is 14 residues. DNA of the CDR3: TGTGCCAGCAGCCATGGGACAGCCTCCTACGAGCAGTACTTC. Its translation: CASSHGTASYEQYF.

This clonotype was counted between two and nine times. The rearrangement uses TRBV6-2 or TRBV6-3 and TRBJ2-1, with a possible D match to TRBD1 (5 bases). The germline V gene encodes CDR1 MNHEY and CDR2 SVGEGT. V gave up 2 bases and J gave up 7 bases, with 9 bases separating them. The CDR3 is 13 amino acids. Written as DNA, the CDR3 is TGTGCCAGCAGTTACAAGGGGCGGAATGAGCAGTTCTTC. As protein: CASSYKGRNEQFF.

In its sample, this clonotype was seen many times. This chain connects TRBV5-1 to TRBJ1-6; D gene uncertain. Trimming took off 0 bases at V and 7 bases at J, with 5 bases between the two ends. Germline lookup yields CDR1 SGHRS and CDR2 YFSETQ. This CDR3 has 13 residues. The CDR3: CASSLESNSPLHF. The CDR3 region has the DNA TGCGCCAGCAGCTTGGAGTCCAATTCACCCCTCCACTTT.

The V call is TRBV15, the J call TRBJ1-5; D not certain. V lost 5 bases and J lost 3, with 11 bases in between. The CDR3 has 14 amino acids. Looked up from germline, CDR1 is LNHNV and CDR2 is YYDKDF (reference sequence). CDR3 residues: CATSGGRFNQPQHF. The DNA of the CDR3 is TGTGCCACCAGCGGAGGAAGGTTCAATCAGCCCCAGCATTTT. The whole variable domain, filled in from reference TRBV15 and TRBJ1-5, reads DAMVIQNPRYQVTQFGKPVTLSCSQTLNHNVMYWYQQKSSQAPKLLFHYYDKDFNNEADTPDNFQSRRPNTSFCFLDIRSPGLGDTAMYLCATSGGRFNQPQHFGDGTRLSIL.

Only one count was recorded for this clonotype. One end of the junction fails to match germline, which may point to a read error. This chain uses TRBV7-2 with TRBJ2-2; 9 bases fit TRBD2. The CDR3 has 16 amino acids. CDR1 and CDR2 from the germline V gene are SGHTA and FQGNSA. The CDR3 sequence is CASSLPFSGGTGEPFF. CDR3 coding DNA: TGTGCCAGCAGCTTACCCTTTAGCGGGGGCACCGGGGAGCCGTTTTTT. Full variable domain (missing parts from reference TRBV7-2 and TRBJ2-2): GAGVSQSPSNKVTEKGKDVELRCDPISGHTALYWYRQSLGQGLEFLIYFQGNSAPDKSGLPSDRFSAERTGGSVSTLTIQRTQQEDSAVYLCASSLPFSGGTGEPFFGEGSRLTVL.

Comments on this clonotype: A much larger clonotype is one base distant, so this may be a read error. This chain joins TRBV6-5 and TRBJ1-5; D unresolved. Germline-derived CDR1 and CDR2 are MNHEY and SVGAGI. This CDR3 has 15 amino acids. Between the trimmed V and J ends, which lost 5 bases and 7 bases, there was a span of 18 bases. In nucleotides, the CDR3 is TGTGCCAGCAGTCCCGGACCGGAGGGCGGGCAGCCCCAGCATTTT. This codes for CASSPGPEGGQPQHF.

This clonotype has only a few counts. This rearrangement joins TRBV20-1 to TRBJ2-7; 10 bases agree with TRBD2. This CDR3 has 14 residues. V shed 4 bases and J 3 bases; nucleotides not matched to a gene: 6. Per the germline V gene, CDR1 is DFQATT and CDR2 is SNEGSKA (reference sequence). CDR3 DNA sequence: TGCAGTGCTAAGAGGACTAGCGGAGACTACGAGCAGTACTTC. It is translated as CSAKRTSGDYEQYF.

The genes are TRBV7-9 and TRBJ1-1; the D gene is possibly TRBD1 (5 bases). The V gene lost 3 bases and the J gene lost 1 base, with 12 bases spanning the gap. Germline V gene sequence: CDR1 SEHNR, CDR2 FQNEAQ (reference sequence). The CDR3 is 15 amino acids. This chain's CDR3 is CASSLAGPWNTEAFF. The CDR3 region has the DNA TGTGCCAGCAGCTTGGCAGGGCCATGGAACACTGAAGCTTTCTTT.

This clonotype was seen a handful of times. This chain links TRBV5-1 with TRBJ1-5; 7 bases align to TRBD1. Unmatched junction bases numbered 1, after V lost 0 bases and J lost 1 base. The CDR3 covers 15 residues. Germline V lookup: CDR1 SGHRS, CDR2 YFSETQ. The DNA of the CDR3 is TGCGCCAGCAGCTTGGCAGGGGGAAGCAATCAGCCCCAGCATTTT. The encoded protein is CASSLAGGSNQPQHF. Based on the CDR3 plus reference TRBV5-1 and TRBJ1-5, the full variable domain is KAGVTQTPRYLIKTRGQQVTLSCSPISGHRSVSWYQQTPGQGLQFLFEYFSETQRNKGNFPGRFSGRQFSNSRSEMNVSTLELGDSALYLCASSLAGGSNQPQHFGDGTRLSIL.

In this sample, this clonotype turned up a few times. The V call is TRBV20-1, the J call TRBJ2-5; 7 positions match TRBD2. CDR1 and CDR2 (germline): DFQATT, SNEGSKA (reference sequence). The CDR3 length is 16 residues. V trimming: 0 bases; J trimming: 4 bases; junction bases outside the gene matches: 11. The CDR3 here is CSAREPTGGRGETQYF. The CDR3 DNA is TGCAGTGCTAGAGAGCCCACCGGCGGGAGAGGAGAGACCCAGTACTTC.

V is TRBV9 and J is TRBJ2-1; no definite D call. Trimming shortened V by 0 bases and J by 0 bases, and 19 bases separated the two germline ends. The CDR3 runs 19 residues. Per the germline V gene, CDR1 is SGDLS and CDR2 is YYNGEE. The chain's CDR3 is CASSVVGSAVPSSYNEQFF. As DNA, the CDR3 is TGTGCCAGCAGCGTAGTTGGATCGGCTGTCCCGAGCTCCTACAATGAGCAGTTCTTC.

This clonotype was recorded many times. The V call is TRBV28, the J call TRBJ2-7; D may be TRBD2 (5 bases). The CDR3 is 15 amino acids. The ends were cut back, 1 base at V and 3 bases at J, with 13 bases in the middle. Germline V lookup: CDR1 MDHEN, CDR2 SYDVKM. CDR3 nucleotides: TGTGCCAGCAGTTTATATTTTAGCGACTACTACGAGCAGTACTTC. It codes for CASSLYFSDYYEQYF. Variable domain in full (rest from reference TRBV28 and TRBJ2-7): DVKVTQSSRYLVKRTGEKVFLECVQDMDHENMFWYRQDPGLGLRLIYFSYDVKMKEKGDIPEGYSVSREKKERFSLILESASTNQTSMYLCASSLYFSDYYEQYFGPGTRLTVT.

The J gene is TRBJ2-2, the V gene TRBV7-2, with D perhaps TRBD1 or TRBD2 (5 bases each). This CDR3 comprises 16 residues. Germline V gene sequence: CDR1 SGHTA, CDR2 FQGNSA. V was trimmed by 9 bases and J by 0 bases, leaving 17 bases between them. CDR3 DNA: TGTGCCAGTCCCTTGCCGGGACGCTCGAACACCGGGGAGCTGTTTTTT. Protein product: CASPLPGRSNTGELFF.

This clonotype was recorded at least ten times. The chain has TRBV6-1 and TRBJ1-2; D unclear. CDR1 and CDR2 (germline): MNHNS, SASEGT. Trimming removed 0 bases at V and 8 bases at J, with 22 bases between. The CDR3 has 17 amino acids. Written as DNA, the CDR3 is TGTGCCAGCAGTGAAGCGCTCGGTGGTGGTCGGGGAGGAGGCTACACCTTC. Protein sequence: CASSEALGGGRGGGYTF.

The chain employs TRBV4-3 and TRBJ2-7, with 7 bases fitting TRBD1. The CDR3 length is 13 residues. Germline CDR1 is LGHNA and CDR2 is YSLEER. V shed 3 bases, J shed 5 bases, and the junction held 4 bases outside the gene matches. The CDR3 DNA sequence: TGCGCCAGCAGCCAGACAGGGCTGGACGAGCAGTACTTC. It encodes CASSQTGLDEQYF.

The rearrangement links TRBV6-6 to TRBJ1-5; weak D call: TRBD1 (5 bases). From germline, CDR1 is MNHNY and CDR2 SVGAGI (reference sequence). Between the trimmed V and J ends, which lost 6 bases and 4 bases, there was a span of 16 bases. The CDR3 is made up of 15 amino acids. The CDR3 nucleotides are TGTGCCAGCAGCTCCGGGACGGATTATAATCAGCCCCAGCATTTT. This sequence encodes CASSSGTDYNQPQHF.

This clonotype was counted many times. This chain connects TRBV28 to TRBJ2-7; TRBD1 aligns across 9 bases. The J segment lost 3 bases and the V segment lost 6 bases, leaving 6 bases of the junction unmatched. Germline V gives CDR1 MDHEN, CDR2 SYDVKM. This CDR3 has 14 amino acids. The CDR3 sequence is CASSPATGGYEQYF. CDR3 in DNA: TGTGCCAGCAGCCCCGCGACAGGGGGCTACGAGCAGTACTTC.

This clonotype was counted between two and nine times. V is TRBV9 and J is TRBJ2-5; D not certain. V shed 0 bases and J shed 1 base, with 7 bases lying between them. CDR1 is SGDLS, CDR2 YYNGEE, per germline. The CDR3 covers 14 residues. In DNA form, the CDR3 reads TGTGCCAGCAGCGTAGCAGCGCTCCAAGAGACCCAGTACTTC. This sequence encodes CASSVAALQETQYF.

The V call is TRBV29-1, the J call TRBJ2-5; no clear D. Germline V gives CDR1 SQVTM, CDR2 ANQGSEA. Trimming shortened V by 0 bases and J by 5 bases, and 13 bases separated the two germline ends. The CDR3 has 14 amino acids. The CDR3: CSVEDPEIRETQYF. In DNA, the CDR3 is TGCAGCGTTGAAGATCCAGAGATTCGGGAGACCCAGTACTTC.

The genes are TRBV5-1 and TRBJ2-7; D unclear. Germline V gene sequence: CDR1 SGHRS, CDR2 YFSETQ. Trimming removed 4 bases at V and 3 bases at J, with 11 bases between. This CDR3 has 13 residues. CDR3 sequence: CASSDGPSYEQYF. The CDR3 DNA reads TGCGCCAGCAGCGACGGACCTAGCTACGAGCAGTACTTC.

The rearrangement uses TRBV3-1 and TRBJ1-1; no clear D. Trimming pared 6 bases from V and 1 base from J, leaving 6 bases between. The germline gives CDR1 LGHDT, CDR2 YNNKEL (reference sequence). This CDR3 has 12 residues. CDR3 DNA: TGTGCCAGCAGTTACGGGAACACTGAAGCTTTCTTT. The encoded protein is CASSYGNTEAFF.

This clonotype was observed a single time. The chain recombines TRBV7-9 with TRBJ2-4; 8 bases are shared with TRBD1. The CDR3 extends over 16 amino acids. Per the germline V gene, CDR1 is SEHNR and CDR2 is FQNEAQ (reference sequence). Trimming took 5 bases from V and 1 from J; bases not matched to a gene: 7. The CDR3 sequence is CASSPGTGHAKNIQYF. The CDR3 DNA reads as TGTGCCAGCAGCCCCGGGACAGGACACGCCAAAAACATTCAGTACTTC.

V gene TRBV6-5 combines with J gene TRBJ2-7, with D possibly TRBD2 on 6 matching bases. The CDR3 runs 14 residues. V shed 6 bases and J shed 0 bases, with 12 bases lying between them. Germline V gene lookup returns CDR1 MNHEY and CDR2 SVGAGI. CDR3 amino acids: CASREGGSSYEQYF. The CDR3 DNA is TGTGCCAGCAGGGAGGGCGGAAGCTCCTACGAGCAGTACTTC.

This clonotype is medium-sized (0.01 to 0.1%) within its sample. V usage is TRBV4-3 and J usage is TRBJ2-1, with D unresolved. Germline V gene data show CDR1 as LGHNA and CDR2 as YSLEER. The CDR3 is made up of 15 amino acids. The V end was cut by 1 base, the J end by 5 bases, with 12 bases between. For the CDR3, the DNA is TGCGCCAGCAGCCAAGGCCAGGCATGGGACAATGAGCAGTTCTTC. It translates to CASSQGQAWDNEQFF.

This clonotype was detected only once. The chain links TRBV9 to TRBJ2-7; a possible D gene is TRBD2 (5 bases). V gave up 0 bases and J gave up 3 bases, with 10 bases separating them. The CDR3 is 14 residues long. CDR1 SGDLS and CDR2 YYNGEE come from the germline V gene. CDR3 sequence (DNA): TGTGCCAGCAGCGTAGGCGGGCTCCACTACGAGCAGTACTTC. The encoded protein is CASSVGGLHYEQYF.

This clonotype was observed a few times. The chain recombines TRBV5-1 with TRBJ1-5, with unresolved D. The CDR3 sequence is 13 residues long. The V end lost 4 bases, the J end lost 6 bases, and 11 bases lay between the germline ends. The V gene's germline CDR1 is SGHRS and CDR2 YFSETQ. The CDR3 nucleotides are TGCGCCAGCAGCCCTCCCTGGGCTCAGCCCCAGCATTTT. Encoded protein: CASSPPWAQPQHF.

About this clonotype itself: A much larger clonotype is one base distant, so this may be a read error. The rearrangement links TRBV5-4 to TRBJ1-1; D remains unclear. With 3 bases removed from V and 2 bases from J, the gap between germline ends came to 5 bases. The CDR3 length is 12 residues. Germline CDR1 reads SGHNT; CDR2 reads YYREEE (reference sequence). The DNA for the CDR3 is TGTGCCAGCAGCTGGGAAAACACTGAAGCTTTCTTT. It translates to CASSWENTEAFF.

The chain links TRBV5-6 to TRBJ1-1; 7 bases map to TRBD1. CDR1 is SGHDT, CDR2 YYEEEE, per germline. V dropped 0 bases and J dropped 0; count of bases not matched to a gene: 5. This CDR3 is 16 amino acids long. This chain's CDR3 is CASSLVTDRMNTEAFF. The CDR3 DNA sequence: TGTGCCAGCAGCTTGGTTACGGACAGGATGAACACTGAAGCTTTCTTT. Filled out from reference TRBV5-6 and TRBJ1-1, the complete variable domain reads DAGVTQSPTHLIKTRGQQVTLRCSPKSGHDTVSWYQQALGQGPQFIFQYYEEEERQRGNFPDRFSGHQFPNYSSELNVNALLLGDSALYLCASSLVTDRMNTEAFFGQGTRLTVV.